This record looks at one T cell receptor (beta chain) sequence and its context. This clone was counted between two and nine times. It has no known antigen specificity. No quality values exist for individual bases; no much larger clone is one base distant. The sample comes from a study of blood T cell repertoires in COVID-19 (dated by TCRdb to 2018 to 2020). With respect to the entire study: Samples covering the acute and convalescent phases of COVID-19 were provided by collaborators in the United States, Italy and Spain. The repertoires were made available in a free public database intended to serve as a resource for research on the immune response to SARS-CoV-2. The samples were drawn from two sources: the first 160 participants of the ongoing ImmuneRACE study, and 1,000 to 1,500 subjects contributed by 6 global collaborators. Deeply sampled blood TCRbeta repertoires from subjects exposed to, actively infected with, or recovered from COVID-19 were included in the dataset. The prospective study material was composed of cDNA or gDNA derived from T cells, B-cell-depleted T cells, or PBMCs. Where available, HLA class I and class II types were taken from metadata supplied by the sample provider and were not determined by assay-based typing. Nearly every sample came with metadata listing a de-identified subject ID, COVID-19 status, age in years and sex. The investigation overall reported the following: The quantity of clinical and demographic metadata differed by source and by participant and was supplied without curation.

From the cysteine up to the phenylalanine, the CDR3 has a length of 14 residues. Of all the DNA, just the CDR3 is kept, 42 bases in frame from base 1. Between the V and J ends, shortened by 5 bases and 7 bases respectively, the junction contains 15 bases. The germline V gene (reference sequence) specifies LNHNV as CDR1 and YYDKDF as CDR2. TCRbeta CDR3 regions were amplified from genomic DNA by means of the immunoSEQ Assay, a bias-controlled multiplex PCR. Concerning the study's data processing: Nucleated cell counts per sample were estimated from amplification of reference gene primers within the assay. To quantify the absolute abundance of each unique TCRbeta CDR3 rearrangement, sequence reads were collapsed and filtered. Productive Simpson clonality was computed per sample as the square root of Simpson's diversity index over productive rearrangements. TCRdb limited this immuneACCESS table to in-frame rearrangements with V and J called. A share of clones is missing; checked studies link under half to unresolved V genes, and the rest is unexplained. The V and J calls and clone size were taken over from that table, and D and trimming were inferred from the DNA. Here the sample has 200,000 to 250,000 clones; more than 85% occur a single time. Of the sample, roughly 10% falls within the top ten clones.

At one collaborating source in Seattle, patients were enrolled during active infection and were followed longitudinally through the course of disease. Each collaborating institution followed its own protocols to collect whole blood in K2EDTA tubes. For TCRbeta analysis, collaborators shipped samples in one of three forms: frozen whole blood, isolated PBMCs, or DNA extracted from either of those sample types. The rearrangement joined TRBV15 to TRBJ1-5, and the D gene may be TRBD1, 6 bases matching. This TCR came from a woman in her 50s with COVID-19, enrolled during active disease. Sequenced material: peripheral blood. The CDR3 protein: CATSVIGGGQPQHF. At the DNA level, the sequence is TGTGCCACCAGCGTTATTGGGGGCGGACAGCCCCAGCATTTT.